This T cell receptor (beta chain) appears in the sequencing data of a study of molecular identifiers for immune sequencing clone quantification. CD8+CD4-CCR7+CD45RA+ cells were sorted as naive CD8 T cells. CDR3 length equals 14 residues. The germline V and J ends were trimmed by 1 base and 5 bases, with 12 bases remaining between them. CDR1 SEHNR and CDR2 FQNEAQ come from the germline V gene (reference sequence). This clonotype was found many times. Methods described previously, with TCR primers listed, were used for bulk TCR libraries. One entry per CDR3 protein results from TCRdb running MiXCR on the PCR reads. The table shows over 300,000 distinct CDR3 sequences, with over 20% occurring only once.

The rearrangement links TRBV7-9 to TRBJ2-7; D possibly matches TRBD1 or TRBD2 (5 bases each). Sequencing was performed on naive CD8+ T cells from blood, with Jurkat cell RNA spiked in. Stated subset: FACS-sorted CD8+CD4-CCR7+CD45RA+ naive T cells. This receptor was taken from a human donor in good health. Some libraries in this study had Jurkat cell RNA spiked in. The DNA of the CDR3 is TGTGCCAGCAGCTTAGGGACGGGGCCCAACGAGCAGTACTTC. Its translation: CASSLGTGPNEQYF.